Listed below are T cell receptor beta chains from one sample, sequenced in a study of monozygotic twins with inflammatory bowel disease. From the 5' RACE reads, TCRdb lists one entry per CDR3 protein and no DNA. In total, the table holds hundreds of thousands of distinct CDR3 sequences. The specimen sequenced was blood. The receptors shown here come from a human donor with ulcerative colitis or Crohn's disease, or a healthy co-twin of an affected twin (not recorded which). Each CDR3 is given with its conserved first and last residue. Each record gives: CDR3 protein, V gene, J gene.

CDR3 protein: CASNSGSRQLDTQYF
V gene: TRBV19
J gene: TRBJ2-3

CDR3 protein: CASMWDPGLLRETQYF
V gene: TRBV5-1
J gene: TRBJ2-5

CDR3 protein: CASSVGHEQFF
V gene: TRBV9
J gene: TRBJ2-1

CDR3 protein: CASRGPSNQPQHF
V gene: TRBV6-9
J gene: TRBJ1-5

CDR3 protein: CASSLTPLADTEAFF
V gene: TRBV5-1
J gene: TRBJ1-1

CDR3 protein: CSAPQGAYNEQFF
V gene: TRBV20-1
J gene: TRBJ2-1

CDR3 protein: CASSQGTSGGGGTQYF
V gene: TRBV27
J gene: TRBJ2-3

CDR3 protein: CASTPKLAGGPPGELFF
V gene: TRBV7-2
J gene: TRBJ2-2

CDR3 protein: CSAPRSSGDYEQFF
V gene: TRBV20-1
J gene: TRBJ2-1

CDR3 protein: CASSSRIGDPRGNQPQHF
V gene: TRBV11-2
J gene: TRBJ1-5

CDR3 protein: CASSSKADSYEQYF
V gene: TRBV18
J gene: TRBJ2-7

CDR3 protein: CASSLSGETQYF
V gene: TRBV27
J gene: TRBJ2-5

CDR3 protein: CASRPPYSGMNTEAFF
V gene: TRBV6-1
J gene: TRBJ1-1

CDR3 protein: CASSKSTTNYGYTF
V gene: TRBV6-1
J gene: TRBJ1-2

CDR3 protein: CASSLRLGDKDYGYTF
V gene: TRBV7-2
J gene: TRBJ1-2

CDR3 protein: CASSPSGLSAGELFF
V gene: TRBV12-3/TRBV12-4
J gene: TRBJ2-2

CDR3 protein: CASSLSGMGNEQFF
V gene: TRBV27
J gene: TRBJ2-1

CDR3 protein: CASSVAVLAGGTGELFF
V gene: TRBV9
J gene: TRBJ2-2

CDR3 protein: CASSLGHSGDGYTF
V gene: TRBV5-1
J gene: TRBJ1-2

CDR3 protein: CASSSPSTDTQYF
V gene: TRBV7-2
J gene: TRBJ2-3

CDR3 protein: CSAQFQETQYF
V gene: TRBV20-1
J gene: TRBJ2-5

CDR3 protein: CASRDRVKSYEQYF
V gene: TRBV6-1
J gene: TRBJ2-7

CDR3 protein: CSVSDPTRTQGWGTDTQYF
V gene: TRBV29-1
J gene: TRBJ2-3

CDR3 protein: CASSWPRGYEQYF
V gene: TRBV11-2
J gene: TRBJ2-7

CDR3 protein: CASSEWEPATGELFF
V gene: TRBV2
J gene: TRBJ2-2

CDR3 protein: CASTNSGRANEQFF
V gene: TRBV19
J gene: TRBJ2-1

CDR3 protein: CASSEAPRLQTAKNIQYF
V gene: TRBV2
J gene: TRBJ2-4

CDR3 protein: CASSEGDSGNTIYF
V gene: TRBV9
J gene: TRBJ1-3

CDR3 protein: CASSLPGQGMDTQYF
V gene: TRBV5-4
J gene: TRBJ2-3

CDR3 protein: CASSPRGMFEQFF
V gene: TRBV18
J gene: TRBJ2-1

CDR3 protein: CASSPGAAYGYTF
V gene: TRBV7-2
J gene: TRBJ1-2

CDR3 protein: CASKTNRVEQYF
V gene: TRBV2
J gene: TRBJ2-7

CDR3 protein: CATSVGGLAGGNEQFF
V gene: TRBV24-1
J gene: TRBJ2-1

CDR3 protein: CSVASGPTYEQYF
V gene: TRBV29-1
J gene: TRBJ2-7

CDR3 protein: CASSPFGMGNQPQHF
V gene: TRBV28
J gene: TRBJ1-5

CDR3 protein: CASSLEGLAGEETQYF
V gene: TRBV7-2
J gene: TRBJ2-5

CDR3 protein: CSARVPGTNTGELFF
V gene: TRBV20-1
J gene: TRBJ2-2

CDR3 protein: CASIIQGYNEQFF
V gene: TRBV12-3/TRBV12-4
J gene: TRBJ2-1

CDR3 protein: CASSYSGSQPQHF
V gene: TRBV6-2/TRBV6-3
J gene: TRBJ1-5

CDR3 protein: CASRKEGQRSSYNSPLHF
V gene: TRBV11-1
J gene: TRBJ1-6

CDR3 protein: CASSRELAGTYEQYF
V gene: TRBV14
J gene: TRBJ2-7

CDR3 protein: CASSQGAGGPNEQFF
V gene: TRBV3-1
J gene: TRBJ2-1

CDR3 protein: CASNRGEVRSYNEQFF
V gene: TRBV12-3/TRBV12-4
J gene: TRBJ2-1

CDR3 protein: CASSQGTGTVQPQHF
V gene: TRBV3-1
J gene: TRBJ1-5

CDR3 protein: CSARPGQGIHEQYF
V gene: TRBV29-1
J gene: TRBJ2-7

CDR3 protein: CASSHSDRANSPLHF
V gene: TRBV4-3
J gene: TRBJ1-6

CDR3 protein: CASSLESGAIPYEQYF
V gene: TRBV11-3
J gene: TRBJ2-7

CDR3 protein: CASSHSTPGGTDTQYF
V gene: TRBV7-9
J gene: TRBJ2-3

CDR3 protein: CASSLVGGAETEAFF
V gene: TRBV7-8
J gene: TRBJ1-1

CDR3 protein: CASSLSLTGELFF
V gene: TRBV5-6
J gene: TRBJ2-2

CDR3 protein: CASSLSQKNEKLFF
V gene: TRBV5-1
J gene: TRBJ1-4

CDR3 protein: CASSFSARRVFASGANVLTF
V gene: TRBV27
J gene: TRBJ2-6

CDR3 protein: CASSQERRDYATDTQYF
V gene: TRBV4-3
J gene: TRBJ2-3

CDR3 protein: CSARDLSGKADTQYF
V gene: TRBV20-1
J gene: TRBJ2-3